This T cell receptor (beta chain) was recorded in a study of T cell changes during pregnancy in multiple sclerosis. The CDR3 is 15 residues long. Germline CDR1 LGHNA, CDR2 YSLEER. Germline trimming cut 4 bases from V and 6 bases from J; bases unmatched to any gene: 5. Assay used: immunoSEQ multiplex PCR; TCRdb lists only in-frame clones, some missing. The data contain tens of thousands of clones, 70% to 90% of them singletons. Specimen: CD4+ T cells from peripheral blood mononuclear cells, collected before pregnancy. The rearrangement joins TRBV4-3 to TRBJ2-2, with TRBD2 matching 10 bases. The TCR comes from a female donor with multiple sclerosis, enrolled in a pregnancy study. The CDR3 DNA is TGCGCCAGCAGCCGAGAGCGGGGGGGCCCCGGGGAGCTGTTTTTT. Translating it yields CASSRERGGPGELFF.